The 21 T cell receptor beta chains given below trace back to one sample, sequenced in a study of T-cell memory formation after mild COVID-19. Each CDR3 protein is one row after TCRdb ran MiXCR on the 5' RACE reads. Found here are 75,000 to 90,000 distinct CDR3 sequences, approximately 13% of them singletons; the top ten hold under 35%. Sequenced material: PBMCs or a T cell subset sorted from them (not recorded which). Receptors were obtained from an adult woman who had mild COVID-19 (a few samples of this study predate the infection). Cell type and time point are not known.

This clonotype occurred a few times. This chain joins TRBV27 and TRBJ2-5, with 8 nucleotides matching TRBD2. With 3 bases clipped from V and 5 bases from J, the junction kept 8 bases outside the gene matches. Germline CDR1 reads MNHEY; CDR2 reads SMNVEV (reference sequence). CDR3 length: 15 amino acids. The CDR3 sequence: CASSFLRGDVETQYF. The CDR3, as DNA: TGTGCCAGCAGTTTCTTGCGGGGGGATGTGGAGACCCAGTACTTC.

The V gene is TRBV12-3 or TRBV12-4, the J gene TRBJ2-5, with 9 bases aligning to TRBD1. V gave up 4 bases and J gave up 5 bases; unmatched junction bases: 5. The CDR3 covers 14 residues. Written as DNA, the CDR3 is TGTGCCAGCAGTTCGGGGACAGGGAGGGAGACCCAGTACTTC. It encodes CASSSGTGRETQYF.

V and J are TRBV27 and TRBJ1-2; D is perhaps TRBD1 (6 bases). The germline V gene encodes CDR1 MNHEY and CDR2 SMNVEV (reference sequence). V was cut by 4 bases and J by 4 bases, with 10 bases left in between. The length of the CDR3 is 13 residues. The CDR3 protein is CASSSTGSYGYTF. For the CDR3, the DNA is TGTGCCAGCAGTTCGACAGGTTCCTATGGCTACACCTTC.

The chain employs TRBV7-8 and TRBJ2-1; D ambiguous. Trimming removed 5 bases from V and 0 bases from J, with 11 bases in between. The CDR3 has 15 residues. CDR1 SGHVS and CDR2 FQNEAQ come from the germline V gene. CDR3 region: CASSRSVSSYNEQFF. The CDR3, as DNA: TGTGCCAGCAGCCGGTCGGTAAGCTCCTACAATGAGCAGTTCTTC.

This clonotype was picked up a small number of times. The J gene is TRBJ2-5, the V gene TRBV10-3; TRBD1 matches 11 bases. From germline, CDR1 is ENHRY and CDR2 SYGVKD. J was trimmed by 5 bases and V by 2 bases; bases with no gene match: 10. The length of the CDR3 is 17 residues. CDR3 region: CAISEPAGQGGLETQYF. DNA for the CDR3: TGTGCCATCAGTGAGCCGGCGGGACAGGGGGGTCTGGAGACCCAGTACTTC.

In this sample, this clonotype turned up a few times. V usage is TRBV12-3 or TRBV12-4 and J usage is TRBJ2-3; 9 nucleotides agree with TRBD2. This CDR3 has 17 residues. Trimming at V came to 4 bases and at J to 4 bases, leaving 12 bases not matched to a gene. CDR3 protein: CASSSRLAGKDSDTQYF. CDR3 coding DNA: TGTGCCAGCAGTTCGCGTCTAGCGGGAAAAGATTCAGATACGCAGTATTTT.

This clonotype was seen a few times. The chain carries TRBV7-9 and TRBJ2-2, with D maybe TRBD2 (5 bases). V was cut by 5 bases and J by 1 base, with 14 bases left in between. Per germline, CDR1 SEHNR and CDR2 FQNEAQ (reference sequence). This CDR3 is 16 amino acids long. The CDR3 reads CASSPIRRGNTGELFF. In DNA, the CDR3 is TGTGCCAGCAGCCCAATACGTCGGGGGAACACCGGGGAGCTGTTTTTT.

Only a few counts were recorded for this clonotype. The rearrangement links TRBV7-9 to TRBJ2-1; weak D call: TRBD1 (5 bases). The CDR3 is 14 residues long. Germline CDR1 SEHNR, CDR2 FQNEAQ (reference sequence). V was clipped by 3 bases and J by 4 bases, with 10 bases between them. The CDR3 DNA reads TGTGCCAGCAGCTTTCCAGGGCAGTACAATGAGCAGTTCTTC. It specifies CASSFPGQYNEQFF.

This clonotype appeared a few times. This chain uses TRBV3-1 with TRBJ2-1, with 9 nucleotides matching TRBD2. From germline, CDR1 is LGHDT and CDR2 YNNKEL (reference sequence). J gave up 8 bases and V 0 bases, and 8 bases lay outside the gene matches. The CDR3 extends over 16 amino acids. CDR3 sequence (DNA): TGTGCCAGCAGCCAAGATTCGGGGCTAGCGGGATATGAGCAGTTCTTC. It codes for CASSQDSGLAGYEQFF.

The chain joins TRBV5-1 to TRBJ2-1; unclear D gene. The CDR3 loop spans 15 amino acids. V was trimmed by 7 bases and J by 5 bases, leaving 19 bases between them. Germline values: CDR1 SGHRS, CDR2 YFSETQ. DNA of the CDR3: TGCGCCAGCTCCCTTAGTGAGTCTAGGAACAATGAGCAGTTCTTC. It codes for CASSLSESRNNEQFF. The variable domain in full, completed from reference TRBV5-1 and TRBJ2-1, reads KAGVTQTPRYLIKTRGQQVTLSCSPISGHRSVSWYQQTPGQGLQFLFEYFSETQRNKGNFPGRFSGRQFSNSRSEMNVSTLELGDSALYLCASSLSESRNNEQFFGPGTRLTVL.

In its sample, this clonotype was seen a few times. This chain uses TRBV6-2 or TRBV6-3 with TRBJ1-5; weak D call: TRBD1 (5 bases). Per germline, CDR1 MNHEY and CDR2 SVGEGT. There are 15 residues in the CDR3. V shed 2 bases and J shed 7 bases, with 15 bases lying between them. For the CDR3, the DNA is TGTGCCAGCAGTTACCTGCGGGACCTTCGACAGCCCCAGCATTTT. Translating it yields CASSYLRDLRQPQHF.

This clonotype was counted only a few times. The gene calls are TRBV29-1 and TRBJ2-2; 10 bases are a match to TRBD2. The CDR3 runs 18 residues. The J segment lost 0 bases and the V segment lost 3 bases, leaving 10 bases of the junction unmatched. Per germline, CDR1 SQVTM and CDR2 ANQGSEA. In DNA form, the CDR3 reads TGCAGCGTTGAGGGGGCTAGCGGGGGACTCGCGAACACCGGGGAGCTGTTTTTT. Translating it yields CSVEGASGGLANTGELFF.

This clonotype turned up a few times. This chain joins TRBV7-2 and TRBJ1-2, with D unclear. Germline values: CDR1 SGHTA, CDR2 FQGNSA. With 7 bases removed from V and 0 bases from J, the gap between germline ends came to 6 bases. This CDR3 is built from 12 residues. For the CDR3, the DNA is TGTGCCAGCAAAGACGCTAACTATGGCTACACCTTC. This sequence encodes CASKDANYGYTF.

In this sample, this clonotype turned up a few times. This chain connects TRBV30 to TRBJ2-7, with 8 bases matching TRBD1. Germline V gene lookup returns CDR1 GTSNPN and CDR2 SVGIG (reference sequence). The V segment lost 1 base and the J segment 3 bases; nucleotides outside the gene matches: 5. There are 14 residues in the CDR3. The CDR3 here is CAWSAGTGDYEQYF. The CDR3 DNA reads as TGTGCCTGGAGTGCCGGGACAGGTGACTACGAGCAGTACTTC.

In its sample, this clonotype was seen a few times. V gene TRBV27 combines with J gene TRBJ2-2; unclear D gene. Looked up from germline, CDR1 is MNHEY and CDR2 is SMNVEV (reference sequence). Trimming took 5 bases from V and 1 from J, leaving 2 bases between them. The CDR3 extends over 12 amino acids. The CDR3 protein is CASSRNTGELFF. The CDR3 nucleotides are TGTGCCAGCAGTCGGAACACCGGGGAGCTGTTTTTT.

CDR3 DNA: TGTGCCAGCAGACAAATTGGGGGACCCAAGTACAATGAGCAGTTCTTC. This gives the protein CASRQIGGPKYNEQFF. This chain links TRBV7-9 with TRBJ2-1; the D gene could be TRBD1 or TRBD2 (5 bases each). CDR3 length equals 16 residues. CDR1 and CDR2 (germline): SEHNR, FQNEAQ (reference sequence). V lost 6 bases to trimming and J lost 4 bases, with 19 bases between them.

A few counts support this clonotype. The chain links TRBV5-8 to TRBJ2-7, with 7 bases that match TRBD1. J lost 0 bases, V lost 5 bases, and 11 bases had no gene match. This CDR3 region has 16 residues. Germline-derived CDR1 and CDR2 are SGHTS and YDEGEE. In nucleotides, the CDR3 is TGTGCCAGCAGGAATAGTCGACAGGGACCCTCCTACGAGCAGTACTTC. Translation gives CASRNSRQGPSYEQYF.

In this sample, this clonotype turned up a few times. The rearrangement uses TRBV27 and TRBJ2-7; D gene unclear. Germline lookup yields CDR1 MNHEY and CDR2 SMNVEV (reference sequence). The germline V and J ends were trimmed by 0 bases and 1 base, with 7 bases remaining between them. The CDR3 sequence is 14 residues long. The CDR3 here is CASSLSTQSYEQYF. For the CDR3, the DNA is TGTGCCAGCAGTTTATCGACGCAGTCCTACGAGCAGTACTTC.

The V call is TRBV9, the J call TRBJ2-2; D gene ambiguous. CDR1 SGDLS and CDR2 YYNGEE come from the germline V gene. The CDR3 consists of 14 residues. Trimming took off 5 bases at V and 8 bases at J, with 16 bases between the two ends. CDR3 nucleotides: TGTGCCAGCAGTCCACCCCCGTCCGGTGGGGAGCTGTTTTTT. It specifies CASSPPPSGGELFF.

With regard to this clonotype: This may stem from a read error, because a much larger clone lies one nucleotide away. This chain links TRBV25-1 with TRBJ2-7; D remains ambiguous. Per germline, CDR1 MGHDK and CDR2 SYGVNS. V was shortened by 4 bases and J by 3 bases, with 4 bases between the two germline ends. This CDR3 region has 11 residues. CDR3 amino acids: CASSVIYEQYF. The CDR3 DNA follows: TGTGCCAGCAGTGTCATCTACGAGCAGTACTTC.

The J gene is TRBJ2-5, the V gene TRBV14; unclear D gene. The germline CDR1 and CDR2 sequences are SGHDN and FVKESK. V was clipped by 4 bases and J by 2 bases, with 17 bases between them. The CDR3 runs 16 residues. DNA of the CDR3: TGTGCCAGCAGCCCCCCGCACTCTCAGCCTCAAGAGACCCAGTACTTC. Translation gives CASSPPHSQPQETQYF.